A selection of T cell receptor beta chains follows, all from one sample in a study of shared T cell receptors in the human thymus. Measured with immunoSEQ multiplex PCR; TCRdb has only the in-frame clones, and not every one. The sample has some 700,000 clones, roughly 90% seen once; the top ten hold around 0.0099%. This sample was also put to use in a study of human thymus T cells.

Source material: thymocytes. Source of these receptors: a boy in the first two years of life with a congenital heart defect. CDR3s include the opening cysteine and the closing phenylalanine or tryptophan. Fields, in order: clone size, J gene, V gene, D gene, CDR3 DNA, CDR3 protein. D genes are given only for firm matches. Size tells how often a clone was seen (once, few, many) or the class of an expanded clone, and some rows leave it out.

size: few
J: TRBJ2-7
V: TRBV2
D: .
DNA: TGTGCCAGCAGGGATCACGGGACAATCTCCTACGAGCAGTACTTC
CDR3: CASRDHGTISYEQYF

size: .
J: TRBJ1-5
V: TRBV30
D: .
DNA: TGTGCCTGGAGTGTCTTTCTCAATCAGCCCCAGCATTTT
CDR3: CAWSVFLNQPQHF

size: .
J: TRBJ2-1
V: TRBV13
D: TRBD2
DNA: TGTGCCAGCAGCCAAATGACTAGCGGGTCCGGGGAGCAGTTCTTC
CDR3: CASSQMTSGSGEQFF

size: .
J: TRBJ1-2
V: TRBV19
D: TRBD1
DNA: TGTGCCAGTAGTAGGAGGACAGGACAGACCTATGGCTACACCTTC
CDR3: CASSRRTGQTYGYTF

size: .
J: TRBJ2-1
V: TRBV5-6
D: TRBD2
DNA: TGTGCCAGCAGCAGGACTAGCGGCAACTACAATGAGCAGTTCTTC
CDR3: CASSRTSGNYNEQFF

size: .
J: TRBJ2-5
V: TRBV28
D: .
DNA: TGTGCCAGCACCTACGGAGGAGACCAAGAGACCCAGTACTTC
CDR3: CASTYGGDQETQYF

size: .
J: TRBJ2-7
V: TRBV6-6
D: .
DNA: TGTGCCAGCAGTTCCCCGTGGACTATCTACGAGCAGTACTTC
CDR3: CASSSPWTIYEQYF

size: .
J: TRBJ1-2
V: TRBV7-3
D: TRBD1
DNA: TGTGCCAGCAGCCCGGGACAGGGCAACTATGGCTACACCTTC
CDR3: CASSPGQGNYGYTF

size: .
J: TRBJ2-5
V: TRBV2
D: .
DNA: TGTGCCAGCAAGGCCGGGACACCGGAAGAGACCCAGTACTTC
CDR3: CASKAGTPEETQYF

size: once
J: TRBJ2-7
V: TRBV28
D: TRBD2
DNA: TGTGCCAGCAGTCCGACTAGCGGGAAGGTCTACGAGCAGTACTTC
CDR3: CASSPTSGKVYEQYF

size: .
J: TRBJ2-7
V: TRBV27
D: .
DNA: TGTGCCAGCAGTGGGGCCGGGACGGGGGACTACGAGCAGTACTTC
CDR3: CASSGAGTGDYEQYF